This passage covers 14 T cell receptor beta chains from one sample sequenced in a study of response to subunit inactivated influenza vaccine. TCRdb ran MiXCR on the RT-PCR reads and lists one entry per CDR3 protein. The sample gives roughly 700,000 distinct CDR3 sequences, approximately 13% of which show up once; less than 7% is in the top ten. The source was PBMCs from blood, collected around two weeks before vaccination. These receptors all come from a man aged 50 to 60 who received an inactivated influenza vaccine.

This sequence joins TRBV20-1 and TRBJ2-7; D possibly uses TRBD1 or TRBD2 (6 bases each). The CDR3 covers 13 residues. V lost 0 bases to trimming and J lost 6 bases, with 12 bases between them. Germline V gene sequence: CDR1 DFQATT, CDR2 SNEGSKA (reference sequence). In DNA, the CDR3 is TGCAGTGCTAGAGATCAGGGGCGGGGCGAGCAGTACTTC. This encodes CSARDQGRGEQYF.

CDR3 in amino acids: CASSQGLGQHSYEQYF. As DNA, the CDR3 is TGCGCCAGCAGCCAAGGACTCGGACAGCACTCCTACGAGCAGTACTTC. V gene TRBV4-1 combines with J gene TRBJ2-7; D might be TRBD1 (6 bases). Germline V CDR1 and CDR2: MGHRA, YSYEKL. The V end was cut by 1 base, the J end by 0 bases, with 13 bases between. The CDR3 is 16 residues long.

The V gene is TRBV5-6, the J gene TRBJ2-6; D is unresolved. V was trimmed by 0 bases and J by 0 bases, leaving 13 bases between them. This CDR3 is 18 amino acids long. Germline V CDR1 and CDR2: SGHDT, YYEEEE. CDR3 nucleotide sequence: TGTGCCAGCAGCTTGGTGGTTTCGGCGGCCTCTGGGGCCAACGTCCTGACTTTC. Translating gives CASSLVVSAASGANVLTF.

The rearrangement joins TRBV5-6 to TRBJ2-2, with 9 positions matching TRBD1. From germline, CDR1 is SGHDT and CDR2 YYEEEE. The CDR3 consists of 17 residues. V shed 4 bases and J 5 bases; nucleotides not matched to a gene: 12. Written as DNA, the CDR3 is TGTGCCAGCAGCCGCAGGCCTACAGGGGGCTATACCGGGGAGCTGTTTTTT. As protein: CASSRRPTGGYTGELFF.

Regarding this clonotype: The junction departs from germline at one end; a sequencing error may be responsible. The gene calls are TRBV19 and TRBJ1-3; TRBD1 is a possible D gene (5 bases). CDR1 LNHDA and CDR2 SQIVND come from the germline V gene (reference sequence). The CDR3 is made up of 13 amino acids. CDR3 coding DNA: TGTGCCAGTGCGTGGGACGCTGGAGACACCATATATTTT. It yields the protein CASAWDAGDTIYF.

This clonotype was seen more than once but under ten times. V and J are TRBV7-8 and TRBJ1-1; 7 nucleotides line up with TRBD1. Looked up from germline, CDR1 is SGHVS and CDR2 is FQNEAQ. V was pared by 0 bases and J by 2 bases, with 6 bases of the junction left unmatched. The CDR3 contains 16 residues. CDR3 in amino acids: CASSLAGDSHNTEAFF. The CDR3 region has the DNA TGTGCCAGCAGCTTAGCCGGGGACAGTCATAACACTGAAGCTTTCTTT.

V and J are TRBV6-5 and TRBJ1-2; TRBD1 is a possible D gene (6 bases). Per germline, CDR1 MNHEY and CDR2 SVGAGI. V dropped 0 bases and J dropped 4 bases, with 18 bases sitting between them. This CDR3 spans 17 amino acids. The CDR3 here is CASSYSSRWGRVYGYTF. CDR3 sequence (DNA): TGTGCCAGCAGTTACTCTTCTAGGTGGGGGCGCGTCTATGGCTACACCTTC.

This clonotype was seen at least ten times. V and J are TRBV5-1 and TRBJ2-2, with 7 bases aligning to TRBD1. J gave up 2 bases and V 7 bases, and 5 bases lay outside the gene matches. Germline-derived CDR1 and CDR2 are SGHRS and YFSETQ. The CDR3 length is 14 residues. DNA of the CDR3: TGCGCCAGCGGACGACAGGGAAACACCGGGGAGCTGTTTTTT. Its translation: CASGRQGNTGELFF.

This clonotype was seen repeatedly, ten times or more. V is TRBV7-3 and J is TRBJ2-7; TRBD2 is a possible D gene (6 bases). The V and J ends lost 6 bases and 2 bases respectively, with 17 bases between them. This CDR3 is built from 15 residues. Germline V gene lookup returns CDR1 SGHTA and CDR2 FQGTGA. The CDR3 spells CASREIGLPTYEQYF. For the CDR3, the DNA is TGTGCCAGCAGAGAGATAGGACTACCCACCTACGAGCAGTACTTC.

This clonotype occurred many times. The rearrangement links TRBV29-1 to TRBJ2-3, with unresolved D. Germline CDR1 reads SQVTM; CDR2 reads ANQGSEA. The CDR3 is made up of 15 amino acids. Deletions cut 7 bases from V and 0 bases from J, with 17 bases between. The CDR3 spells CSALERYPSTDTQYF. CDR3 DNA sequence: TGCAGCGCCCTTGAACGCTATCCTAGCACAGATACGCAGTATTTT.

The CDR3 DNA follows: TGTGCCAGCAGTTTTCGGGGGGCTGGGGCCAACGTCCTGACTTTC. It translates to CASSFRGAGANVLTF. This rearrangement joins TRBV12-3 or TRBV12-4 to TRBJ2-6; 7 positions agree with TRBD2. V was clipped by 3 bases and J by 2 bases; unmatched bases: 1. CDR3 length: 15 residues.

This clonotype was seen a few times. CDR3 nucleotide sequence: TGCGCCAGCAGTGCGCGCATACAGGGTCCCTACGAGCAGTACTTC. This sequence encodes CASSARIQGPYEQYF. This chain joins TRBV5-1 and TRBJ2-7; D may be TRBD1 (6 bases). This CDR3 region has 15 residues. Per germline, CDR1 SGHRS and CDR2 YFSETQ. Trimming left V 5 bases short and J 2 bases short, with 17 bases between. The entire variable domain, with the rest obtained from reference TRBV5-1 and TRBJ2-7, is as follows: KAGVTQTPRYLIKTRGQQVTLSCSPISGHRSVSWYQQTPGQGLQFLFEYFSETQRNKGNFPGRFSGRQFSNSRSEMNVSTLELGDSALYLCASSARIQGPYEQYFGPGTRLTVT.

This chain connects TRBV4-3 to TRBJ1-2; the D is unclear. Germline-derived CDR1 and CDR2 are LGHNA and YSLEER. The germline V and J ends were trimmed by 0 bases and 10 bases, with 18 bases remaining between them. CDR3 size: 15 residues. As DNA, the CDR3 is TGCGCCAGCAGCCAAGATTCGGCGGCGGGTCGGGACTACACCTTC. Amino acids: CASSQDSAAGRDYTF.

This clonotype was seen ten or more times. The chain links TRBV5-1 to TRBJ2-7; 8 nucleotides match TRBD1. V lost 6 bases to trimming and J lost 3 bases; unmatched junction nucleotides: 11. The CDR3 has 15 amino acids. Germline assignment: CDR1 SGHRS and CDR2 YFSETQ. CDR3 sequence: CASTWGAGGNYEQYF. The DNA of the CDR3 is TGCGCCAGCACCTGGGGGGCAGGGGGCAACTACGAGCAGTACTTC.